This paragraph covers one T cell receptor beta chain sequence. This sample stems from a study of control samples from healthy donors and cancer patients. Method: immunoSEQ multiplex PCR; TCRdb's copy keeps in-frame clones and lacks some. Of under 200,000 clones in the sample, just under 95% were seen once. Germline V lookup: CDR1 SGHRS, CDR2 YFSETQ. The length of the CDR3 is 15 residues. After removal of 4 bases from V and 3 bases from J, the junction contained 6 bases not matched to a gene. Sequencing input: blood. The V call is TRBV5-1, the J call TRBJ1-5; 8 bases are a match to TRBD1. The sequence was collected from a woman aged 35 to 49 in good health. CDR3 loop: CASSEGQVSNQPQHF. The CDR3 DNA sequence: TGCGCCAGCAGCGAGGGACAGGTGTCCAATCAGCCCCAGCATTTT.